Listed below are T cell receptor beta chains from one sample, sequenced in a study of response to subunit inactivated influenza vaccine. TCRdb recomputed calls from the RT-PCR reads with MiXCR, one row per CDR3 protein. Of 450,000 to 500,000 distinct CDR3 sequences listed, around 9.9% are singletons. Sequencing was performed on PBMCs from blood, taken 40 to 50 days after vaccination. These TCRs come from a man aged 45-60 years who received an inactivated influenza vaccine. The CDR3 runs from the conserved cysteine through the conserved F or W. A D gene is named only where the DNA matches it firmly. Rows give clone size only sometimes, using once, few, many, or a class for an expanded clone.

size	V	D	J	CDR3	DNA
many	TRBV24-1	NA	TRBJ1-2	CATSERPPNYGYTF	TGTGCCACCAGTGAACGGCCACCTAACTATGGCTACACCTTC
NA	TRBV24-1	TRBD1	TRBJ2-5	CATSDWGTAKKETQYF	TGTGCCACCAGTGATTGGGGGACAGCAAAAAAAGAGACCCAGTACTTC
few	TRBV11-2	TRBD2	TRBJ2-1	CASRSHRASGGPVSIF	TGTGCCAGCAGGTCTCATCGGGCTAGCGGGGGGCCCGTTTCCATCTTC
NA	TRBV12-3/TRBV12-4	NA	TRBJ1-1	CASSFSRATEAFF	TGTGCCAGCAGTTTTTCCCGGGCCACTGAAGCTTTCTTT
few	TRBV11-2	NA	TRBJ2-7	CASSHELSYEQYF	TGTGCCAGCAGCCACGAGCTCTCCTACGAGCAGTACTTC
NA	TRBV6-1	NA	TRBJ2-4	CASSDRQFWENIQYF	TGTGCCAGCAGTGATCGCCAATTCTGGGAAAACATTCAGTACTTC
NA	TRBV9	TRBD2	TRBJ2-3	CASSVAGGPSTDTQYF	TGTGCCAGCAGCGTAGCGGGGGGACCCAGCACAGATACGCAGTATTTT
few	TRBV12-3/TRBV12-4	TRBD2	TRBJ2-1	CASSKTTSGRSVQFF	TGTGCCAGCAGTAAAACGACTAGCGGGAGGTCTGTGCAGTTCTTC
few	TRBV12-3/TRBV12-4	TRBD1	TRBJ1-1	CARVPPGQGLSAFF	TGTGCCAGGGTCCCTCCGGGACAGGGGCTCTCTGCTTTCTTT
few	TRBV6-2/TRBV6-3	NA	TRBJ2-3	CASSYPTLLGGRIGDTQYF	TGTGCCAGCAGTTACCCTACCCTCCTCGGCGGGCGAATTGGGGATACGCAGTATTTT
many	TRBV5-1	TRBD2	TRBJ2-3	CASSSLAGGSDTQYF	TGTGCCAGCAGCTCACTAGCGGGAGGGTCAGATACGCAGTATTTT
many	TRBV6-1	NA	TRBJ1-3	CASTGGSSGNTIYF	TGTGCCAGCACCGGCGGAAGCTCTGGAAACACCATATATTTT
few	TRBV7-2	TRBD2	TRBJ2-6	CASSLARTSGSSGANVLTF	TGTGCCAGCAGCTTAGCTCGGACTAGCGGGTCCTCTGGGGCCAACGTCCTGACTTTC
few	TRBV5-1	NA	TRBJ1-1	CASSLGIRENTEAFF	TGCGCCAGCAGCTTGGGTATCAGGGAGAACACTGAAGCTTTCTTT
NA	TRBV5-1	NA	TRBJ1-1	CASSLTPTETRRMNTEAFF	TGCGCCAGCAGCTTGACTCCGACAGAGACCCGTCGCATGAACACTGAAGCTTTCTTT
few	TRBV20-1	TRBD2	TRBJ2-3	CSARGPGREVSSTDTQYF	TGCAGTGCTAGGGGGCCCGGGAGGGAGGTATCTAGCACAGATACGCAGTATTTT
NA	TRBV27	NA	TRBJ2-2	CASSLSWGIDTGELFF	TGTGCCAGCAGCTTATCATGGGGGATCGACACCGGGGAGCTGTTTTTT
few	TRBV14	TRBD1	TRBJ2-5	CASSRVRQGRETQYF	TGTGCCAGCAGCCGAGTCCGACAGGGTAGGGAGACCCAGTACTTC
many	TRBV7-2	NA	TRBJ2-1	CASSPSGGTYNEQFF	TGTGCCAGCAGCCCTAGCGGTGGGACATACAATGAGCAGTTCTTC
many	TRBV20-1	NA	TRBJ1-1	CSARARRNTEAFF	TGCAGTGCTAGAGCCCGCAGGAACACTGAAGCTTTCTTT
NA	TRBV7-3	NA	TRBJ1-1	CASSLVPNTEAFF	TGTGCCAGCAGCTTAGTCCCGAACACTGAAGCTTTCTTT
few	TRBV2	NA	TRBJ2-7	CASSQGGRYEQYF	TGTGCCAGCAGCCAAGGTGGGCGGTACGAGCAGTACTTC
NA	TRBV15	TRBD2	TRBJ2-5	CATSRVLSPGTSGETQYF	TGTGCCACCAGCAGAGTCTTGTCCCCCGGGACTAGTGGGGAGACCCAGTACTTC
many	TRBV7-2	TRBD1	TRBJ2-3	CASSLRFRGLVTQYF	TGTGCCAGCAGCTTACGTTTCAGGGGGCTAGTTACGCAGTATTTT
NA	TRBV15	NA	TRBJ2-5	CATSRGSPGQQETQYF	TGTGCCACCAGCAGAGGTTCTCCTGGACAGCAAGAGACCCAGTACTTC
few	TRBV29-1	NA	TRBJ2-6	CSVGGLGRDSSGANVLTF	TGCAGCGTTGGCGGTCTGGGCAGGGACTCCTCTGGGGCCAACGTCCTGACTTTC
many	TRBV5-1	TRBD2	TRBJ2-1	CASSPTTSGGAGEQFF	TGCGCCAGCAGCCCGACCACTAGCGGGGGGGCCGGGGAGCAGTTCTTC
few	TRBV5-1	NA	TRBJ2-4	CASSLADPGDIQYF	TGCGCCAGCAGCTTGGCAGACCCCGGGGACATTCAGTACTTC
NA	TRBV7-2	NA	TRBJ1-5	CASSPRQGLSNQPQHF	TGTGCCAGCAGCCCACGTCAGGGTCTTAGTAATCAGCCCCAGCATTTT
few	TRBV10-2	TRBD2	TRBJ2-1	CASRVLGLAGEQTYNEQFF	TGCGCCAGCAGAGTACTGGGACTAGCGGGGGAGCAGACCTACAATGAGCAGTTCTTC
NA	TRBV20-1	NA	TRBJ2-7	CSARDLTSSYEQYF	TGCAGTGCTAGAGACCTGACCAGTTCCTACGAGCAGTACTTC
few	TRBV7-9	NA	TRBJ2-2	CASSLAIGTVNTGELFF	TGTGCCAGCAGCTTAGCAATCGGAACGGTGAACACCGGGGAGCTGTTTTTT
NA	TRBV4-1	TRBD2	TRBJ2-1	CASSHTQAGEALNEQFF	TGCGCCAGCAGCCATACTCAAGCGGGAGAAGCTCTCAATGAGCAGTTCTTC
few	TRBV29-1	NA	TRBJ2-3	CSVLKSTDTQYF	TGCAGCGTTCTGAAATCCACAGATACGCAGTATTTT
NA	TRBV9	NA	TRBJ2-3	CASSVDGISTDTQYF	TGTGCCAGCAGCGTAGATGGGATTAGCACAGATACGCAGTATTTT
NA	TRBV7-9	TRBD1	TRBJ2-1	CASRRDRGEFF	TGTGCCAGCAGACGAGACAGGGGCGAGTTCTTC
few	TRBV7-9	TRBD1	TRBJ1-4	CASSLETGTNEKLFF	TGTGCCAGCAGCTTAGAGACAGGGACTAATGAAAAACTGTTTTTT
many	TRBV5-1	NA	TRBJ1-1	CASSAQQGVNTEAFF	TGCGCCAGCAGCGCACAACAGGGAGTGAACACTGAAGCTTTCTTT
many	TRBV20-1	NA	TRBJ1-4	CSARDRGVEKLFF	TGCAGTGCTAGAGATCGAGGGGTTGAAAAACTGTTTTTT
NA	TRBV12-3/TRBV12-4	NA	TRBJ2-3	CASRRDTTSTDTQYF	TGTGCCAGCAGGAGGGACACGACTAGCACAGATACGCAGTATTTT
many	TRBV20-1	TRBD1	TRBJ2-5	CSALDRGIETQYF	TGCAGTGCACTGGACAGGGGAATCGAGACCCAGTACTTC
few	TRBV2	NA	TRBJ2-7	CASRIAPGYEQYF	TGTGCCAGCAGAATAGCCCCGGGTTACGAGCAGTACTTC
NA	TRBV23-1	TRBD2	TRBJ2-2	CASSQSLGLAGKRNTGELFF	TGCGCCAGCAGTCAATCGTTAGGACTAGCGGGGAAAAGGAACACCGGGGAGCTGTTTTTT
few	TRBV6-2/TRBV6-3	NA	TRBJ1-2	CASSQTVGHGYTF	TGTGCCAGCAGCCAAACAGTAGGCCATGGCTACACCTTC
NA	TRBV25-1	TRBD1	TRBJ2-3	CATGSTGTGGAKDTQYF	TGTGCCACGGGTTCGACCGGGACAGGGGGCGCGAAAGATACGCAGTATTTT
many	TRBV7-6	TRBD1	TRBJ2-7	CASSLGQGATYEQYF	TGTGCCAGCAGCTTAGGACAGGGGGCAACCTACGAGCAGTACTTC
NA	TRBV28	NA	TRBJ1-6	CASSLLQGGSPLHF	TGTGCCAGCAGTTTATTACAGGGTGGTTCACCCCTCCACTTT
few	TRBV5-1	NA	TRBJ2-7	CASSFGSGVYEQYF	TGCGCCAGCAGCTTTGGCTCAGGGGTGTACGAGCAGTACTTC
many	TRBV10-1	TRBD1	TRBJ2-1	CASSEGDRGYEQFF	TGCGCCAGCAGTGAGGGTGACAGGGGATATGAGCAGTTCTTC
NA	TRBV20-1	TRBD1	TRBJ2-5	CSATTHRGSQETQYF	TGCAGTGCTACTACTCACAGGGGGAGCCAAGAGACCCAGTACTTC
many	TRBV12-3/TRBV12-4	TRBD2	TRBJ2-2	CASITGLANTGELFF	TGTGCCAGCATTACCGGACTAGCTAACACCGGGGAGCTGTTTTTT
few	TRBV9	NA	TRBJ2-3	CASSVRAADTQYF	TGTGCCAGCAGCGTTAGGGCCGCGGATACGCAGTATTTT